The 19 T cell receptor beta chains below come from one sample, sequenced in a study of blood T cells in healthy people across ages. The use of a sample-barcoded 5' primer and a J-beta primer mix characterized a second PCR of about 7 to 12 cycles. TCRdb processed the 5' RACE reads anew with MiXCR; each CDR3 protein has one entry. The sample comprises about 800,000 distinct CDR3 sequences, 58% of which are singletons, and 20% to 25% rests with the top ten. The sample comprised blood. All receptors come from a man aged 25-40 years in good health.

V usage is TRBV4-3 and J usage is TRBJ2-1; D possibly uses TRBD1 or TRBD2 (6 bases each). V shed 2 bases and J shed 8 bases, with 16 bases lying between them. Germline loops: CDR1 LGHNA, CDR2 YSLEER. This CDR3 comprises 15 residues. CDR3 protein: CASSQRPKGGDEQFF. The CDR3 coding sequence is TGCGCCAGCAGCCAAAGACCGAAGGGGGGAGATGAGCAGTTCTTC.

The chain joins TRBV27 to TRBJ1-2, with 7 bases aligning to TRBD1. The V and J ends lost 6 bases and 8 bases, in that order; junction bases with no gene match: 12. This CDR3 contains 14 residues. Germline-derived CDR1 and CDR2 are MNHEY and SMNVEV (reference sequence). The DNA for the CDR3 is TGTGCCAGCAGGCGGGACAGCCTCGGGTCCGGCTACACCTTC. Translation gives CASRRDSLGSGYTF.

The chain is built from TRBV12-3 or TRBV12-4 and TRBJ2-3; TRBD2 agrees at 7 bases. V shed 6 bases, J shed 2 bases, and the junction held 17 bases outside the gene matches. The CDR3 length is 18 residues. The CDR3 is CASRPRVQTSGTTDTQYF. CDR3 nucleotides: TGTGCCAGCAGGCCGAGGGTACAAACCAGCGGGACCACAGATACGCAGTATTTT.

With regard to this clonotype: A much larger clone lies one base from this, so it may be a read error. This chain links TRBV20-1 with TRBJ2-5; 9 nucleotides line up with TRBD2. With V trimmed by 0 bases and J by 12 bases, 11 bases remained unmatched. CDR3 length: 14 residues. Germline-derived CDR1 and CDR2 are DFQATT and SNEGSKA (reference sequence). The CDR3 DNA reads TGCAGTGCTAGAGAACTAGCGGGTGGTTGGAGGGAGTACTTC. This codes for CSARELAGGWREYF.

The chain is built from TRBV7-7 and TRBJ2-7; D call uncertain. The CDR3 runs to 8 residues. Germline CDR1 is SSHAT and CDR2 is FNYEAQ (reference sequence). The CDR3 nucleotides read TGTGCTAACCGCGAGCAGTACTTC. Translating it yields CANREQYF.

The chain uses TRBV5-1 and TRBJ2-6; possible D gene TRBD1, 5 bases. CDR3 length: 17 amino acids. The germline V gene has CDR1 SGHRS and CDR2 YFSETQ. V lost 0 bases and J lost 0, with 10 bases in between. Here the CDR3 reads CASSLEGLGSGANVLTF. The CDR3 nucleotides are TGCGCCAGCAGCTTGGAGGGGCTCGGCTCTGGGGCCAACGTCCTGACTTTC. The complete variable domain, with remaining parts taken from reference TRBV5-1 and TRBJ2-6, reads KAGVTQTPRYLIKTRGQQVTLSCSPISGHRSVSWYQQTPGQGLQFLFEYFSETQRNKGNFPGRFSGRQFSNSRSEMNVSTLELGDSALYLCASSLEGLGSGANVLTFGAGSRLTVL.

This clonotype turned up a few times. The CDR3 sequence is CASGELQETQYF. The CDR3 DNA reads TGTGCCAGCGGAGAACTCCAAGAGACCCAGTACTTC. V is TRBV28 and J is TRBJ2-5; D is undetermined. The V end was cut by 8 bases, the J end by 1 base, with 8 bases between. The length of the CDR3 is 12 residues. From germline, CDR1 is MDHEN and CDR2 SYDVKM.

The genes are TRBV7-2 and TRBJ1-1; D not certain. CDR1 is SGHTA, CDR2 FQGNSA, per germline. There are 15 residues in the CDR3. The V gene lost 4 bases and the J gene lost 2 bases, with 14 bases spanning the gap. CDR3 residues: CASSSSGSFNTEAFF. DNA for the CDR3: TGTGCCAGCAGCTCTTCCGGGTCTTTTAACACTGAAGCTTTCTTT.

V usage is TRBV7-2 and J usage is TRBJ2-3; a weak D match, TRBD2 (6 bases). V was pared by 5 bases and J by 8 bases, with 23 bases between. From germline, CDR1 is SGHTA and CDR2 FQGNSA. CDR3 length: 16 amino acids. The CDR3 here is CASSPLGPGSISTQYF. CDR3 nucleotide sequence: TGTGCCAGCAGCCCCCTGGGTCCCGGGAGCATCTCTACGCAGTATTTT.

This clonotype occurred many times. This chain uses TRBV6-1 with TRBJ2-1; maybe TRBD1 (5 bases). Between the trimmed V and J ends, which lost 6 bases and 8 bases, there was a span of 20 bases. Per germline, CDR1 MNHNS and CDR2 SASEGT. The length of the CDR3 is 15 residues. CDR3 in amino acids: CASRGIQGIEHEQFF. The CDR3 nucleotides read TGTGCCAGCAGGGGCATCCAGGGTATTGAGCATGAGCAGTTCTTC.

This clonotype turned up a few times. The chain recombines TRBV6-2 or TRBV6-3 with TRBJ1-1; D perhaps matches TRBD1 (5 bases). The CDR3 sequence is 14 residues long. Germline V gives CDR1 MNHEY, CDR2 SVGEGT. Trimming pared 5 bases from V and 3 bases from J, leaving 13 bases between. This chain's CDR3 is CASSATGAYTEAFF. The CDR3 DNA follows: TGTGCCAGCAGTGCTACCGGGGCCTACACTGAAGCTTTCTTT.

V usage is TRBV6-5 and J usage is TRBJ2-5, with unresolved D. The CDR3 contains 15 residues. CDR1 is MNHEY and CDR2 is SVGAGI in the germline V gene. V shed 4 bases and J shed 1 base, with 13 bases lying between them. The CDR3 sequence: CASSFWPSGQETQYF. CDR3 in DNA: TGTGCCAGCAGTTTTTGGCCCTCCGGCCAAGAGACCCAGTACTTC.

This sequence joins TRBV5-1 and TRBJ2-4, with 11 bases identical to TRBD1. The CDR3 sequence is 14 residues long. The V gene end was trimmed by 0 bases and the J gene end by 13 bases; junction bases not matched to a gene: 6. CDR1 and CDR2 (germline): SGHRS, YFSETQ. The CDR3 nucleotides read TGCGCCAGCAGCTTGGGGACAGGGGGCCAGGAGCAGTACTTC. It specifies CASSLGTGGQEQYF.

The table lists this clonotype with a few counts. The chain has TRBV7-2 and TRBJ2-7; the match to TRBD2 covers 10 bases. The germline CDR1 and CDR2 sequences are SGHTA and FQGNSA. The J segment lost 2 bases and the V segment lost 5 bases, leaving 3 bases of the junction unmatched. The length of the CDR3 is 14 residues. The CDR3 sequence: CASSITSGTYEQYF. The CDR3 coding sequence is TGTGCCAGCAGCATAACTAGCGGGACCTACGAGCAGTACTTC. The entire variable domain, with the rest obtained from reference TRBV7-2 and TRBJ2-7, is as follows: GAGVSQSPSNKVTEKGKDVELRCDPISGHTALYWYRQSLGQGLEFLIYFQGNSAPDKSGLPSDRFSAERTGGSVSTLTIQRTQQEDSAVYLCASSITSGTYEQYFGPGTRLTVT.

V gene TRBV28 combines with J gene TRBJ2-5; a weak D match, TRBD1 (5 bases). The CDR3 is 16 amino acids. The germline gives CDR1 MDHEN, CDR2 SYDVKM. Trimming shortened V by 5 bases and J by 2 bases, and 18 bases separated the two germline ends. DNA for the CDR3: TGTGCCAGCAGTCATTTCGTGAGACAGAAGCAAGAGACCCAGTACTTC. As protein: CASSHFVRQKQETQYF.

The chain has TRBV29-1 and TRBJ2-4; no definite D call. The end of the DNA is better explained by TRBJ2-7, so the J call may be wrong. The CDR3 has 12 residues. Germline CDR1 SQVTM, CDR2 ANQGSEA. In DNA, the CDR3 is TGCAGCGCTATGGGTAGACCATACGAGCAGTACTTC. Translating it yields CSAMGRPYEQYF.

This rearrangement joins TRBV20-1 to TRBJ1-2, with D maybe TRBD1 (5 bases). This CDR3 spans 12 amino acids. V was shortened by 3 bases and J by 5 bases, with 10 bases between the two germline ends. Per germline, CDR1 DFQATT and CDR2 SNEGSKA (reference sequence). In DNA, the CDR3 is TGCAGTGCTAGTGACAGAGGATATGGCTACACCTTC. It encodes CSASDRGYGYTF.

This clonotype was detected once. The chain has TRBV28 and TRBJ2-7; 8 bases map to TRBD2. Germline assignment: CDR1 MDHEN and CDR2 SYDVKM. The CDR3 runs to 15 residues. V lost 2 bases and J lost 2; bases outside the gene matches: 5. CDR3 region: CASSLEGLETYEQYF. In nucleotides, the CDR3 is TGTGCCAGCAGTTTAGAGGGACTAGAGACCTACGAGCAGTACTTC.

This clonotype was detected only a few times. The chain is built from TRBV3-1 and TRBJ2-7, with D perhaps TRBD1 (5 bases). V lost 0 bases and J 2 bases, leaving 8 bases between the germline ends. The CDR3 has 14 residues. Germline values: CDR1 LGHDT, CDR2 YNNKEL (reference sequence). CDR3 coding DNA: TGTGCCAGCAGCCAAGACTGGGGCCCCTACGAGCAGTACTTC. As protein: CASSQDWGPYEQYF.